These T cell receptor beta chains were read from a single sample in a study of control samples from healthy donors and cancer patients. The assay was immunoSEQ multiplex PCR, and TCRdb's table has in-frame clones only and misses some. The table records nearly 200,000 clones, 90% to 95% of them present only once. The sequencing input was blood. The receptors stem from a young man in good health. Both conserved end residues are part of each CDR3. The order of the fields is D gene, J gene, V gene, clone size, CDR3 protein, CDR3 DNA. The D gene is left open where the match is weak. A row's size may be missing; if present it is once, few, many or a size class.

D gene: .
J gene: TRBJ1-2
V gene: TRBV5-1
clone size: few
CDR3 protein: CASSLGSASTLAGGYTF
CDR3 DNA: TGCGCCAGCAGCTTGGGTTCGGCCTCAACGCTGGCAGGTGGCTACACCTTC

D gene: TRBD2
J gene: TRBJ2-3
V gene: TRBV10-2
clone size: .
CDR3 protein: CARVGVGGSTDTQYF
CDR3 DNA: TGCGCCAGAGTGGGGGTGGGGGGGAGCACAGATACGCAGTATTTT

D gene: .
J gene: TRBJ2-2
V gene: TRBV29-1
clone size: .
CDR3 protein: CSADKYTGELFF
CDR3 DNA: TGCAGCGCCGACAAGTACACCGGGGAGCTGTTTTTT

D gene: TRBD1
J gene: TRBJ2-7
V gene: TRBV6-2/TRBV6-3
clone size: .
CDR3 protein: CASSPGTGDNSYEQYF
CDR3 DNA: TGTGCCAGCAGTCCGGGGACAGGGGACAACTCCTACGAGCAGTACTTC

D gene: .
J gene: TRBJ1-1
V gene: TRBV30
clone size: .
CDR3 protein: CAWSVLRITEAFF
CDR3 DNA: TGTGCCTGGAGTGTACTCAGGATCACTGAAGCTTTCTTT

D gene: TRBD1
J gene: TRBJ2-7
V gene: TRBV5-1
clone size: .
CDR3 protein: CASSLTGTGGSYEQYF
CDR3 DNA: TGCGCCAGCAGCTTAACCGGGACAGGGGGATCCTACGAGCAGTACTTC

D gene: TRBD1
J gene: TRBJ1-2
V gene: TRBV27
clone size: once
CDR3 protein: CASSLRQGRDLSF
CDR3 DNA: TGTGCCAGCAGTCTCCGACAGGGAAGGGATCTAAGCTTC

D gene: .
J gene: TRBJ1-1
V gene: TRBV7-9
clone size: few
CDR3 protein: CASSLNPKGAEAFF
CDR3 DNA: TGTGCCAGCAGCTTAAATCCGAAGGGCGCTGAAGCTTTCTTT

D gene: .
J gene: TRBJ1-5
V gene: TRBV5-1
clone size: .
CDR3 protein: CASSLAWGPGQPQHF
CDR3 DNA: TGCGCCAGCAGCTTGGCTTGGGGACCCGGTCAGCCCCAGCATTTT

D gene: TRBD2
J gene: TRBJ2-2
V gene: TRBV7-9
clone size: .
CDR3 protein: CASSPPRGGPGELFF
CDR3 DNA: TGTGCCAGCAGCCCCCCTCGGGGGGGGCCCGGGGAGCTGTTTTTT

D gene: .
J gene: TRBJ1-6
V gene: TRBV30
clone size: .
CDR3 protein: CAWSGKTDNSPLHF
CDR3 DNA: TGTGCCTGGAGTGGAAAGACGGATAATTCACCCCTCCACTTT

D gene: .
J gene: TRBJ1-4
V gene: TRBV30
clone size: .
CDR3 protein: CAWSRGGGFRTNEKLFF
CDR3 DNA: TGTGCCTGGAGTAGGGGAGGAGGGTTCAGGACTAATGAAAAACTGTTTTTT

D gene: .
J gene: TRBJ2-7
V gene: TRBV6-5
clone size: .
CDR3 protein: CASSYSTTGNSYEQYF
CDR3 DNA: TGTGCCAGCAGTTACTCAACCACAGGGAACTCCTACGAGCAGTACTTC

D gene: .
J gene: TRBJ2-7
V gene: TRBV12-3/TRBV12-4
clone size: once
CDR3 protein: CASRDTHSEQYF
CDR3 DNA: TGTGCCTCCCGGGACACCCATAGCGAGCAGTACTTC

D gene: .
J gene: TRBJ2-1
V gene: TRBV7-9
clone size: .
CDR3 protein: CASSLPGKSPKHMNEQFF
CDR3 DNA: TGTGCCAGCAGCTTACCCGGAAAGTCCCCTAAGCATATGAATGAGCAGTTCTTC

D gene: .
J gene: TRBJ2-5
V gene: TRBV6-1
clone size: .
CDR3 protein: CASSETRLAVRETQYF
CDR3 DNA: TGTGCCAGCAGTGAGACACGGTTAGCGGTGCGAGAGACCCAGTACTTC

D gene: .
J gene: TRBJ1-1
V gene: TRBV19
clone size: .
CDR3 protein: CASITAPPGNTEAFF
CDR3 DNA: TGTGCCAGTATTACCGCCCCCCCGGGGAACACTGAAGCTTTCTTT

D gene: .
J gene: TRBJ1-5
V gene: TRBV19
clone size: .
CDR3 protein: CASSIRRVGQPQHF
CDR3 DNA: TGTGCCAGTAGCATCCGTCGGGTCGGTCAGCCCCAGCATTTT

D gene: .
J gene: TRBJ1-2
V gene: TRBV5-6
clone size: .
CDR3 protein: CASSLPTVNYGYTF
CDR3 DNA: TGTGCCAGCAGCTTACCGACAGTTAACTATGGCTACACCTTC

D gene: TRBD2
J gene: TRBJ2-7
V gene: TRBV4-1
clone size: .
CDR3 protein: CASSQDAPGLAGDRYEQYF
CDR3 DNA: TGCGCCAGCAGCCAAGATGCGCCGGGACTAGCGGGGGACCGCTACGAGCAGTACTTC

D gene: .
J gene: TRBJ2-7
V gene: TRBV9
clone size: .
CDR3 protein: CASFRGGGYEQYF
CDR3 DNA: TGTGCCAGCTTTAGGGGGGGAGGCTACGAGCAGTACTTC

D gene: TRBD1
J gene: TRBJ2-1
V gene: TRBV9
clone size: .
CDR3 protein: CASSPRDRNNEQFF
CDR3 DNA: TGTGCCAGCAGCCCCCGGGACAGGAACAATGAGCAGTTCTTC

D gene: .
J gene: TRBJ1-5
V gene: TRBV13
clone size: .
CDR3 protein: CASSFGGYSNQPQHF
CDR3 DNA: TGTGCCAGCAGCTTTGGTGGGTATAGCAATCAGCCCCAGCATTTT

D gene: TRBD1
J gene: TRBJ2-7
V gene: TRBV27
clone size: .
CDR3 protein: CASSLRAGGHEQYF
CDR3 DNA: TGTGCCAGCAGTTTAAGGGCAGGGGGTCACGAGCAGTACTTC

D gene: TRBD2
J gene: TRBJ2-1
V gene: TRBV10-2
clone size: .
CDR3 protein: CASRPGLAGSYNEQFF
CDR3 DNA: TGCGCCAGCAGACCCGGACTAGCGGGATCCTACAATGAGCAGTTCTTC

D gene: .
J gene: TRBJ1-2
V gene: TRBV6-5
clone size: .
CDR3 protein: CASSRRGGYGYTF
CDR3 DNA: TGTGCCAGCAGCAGGAGGGGTGGCTATGGCTACACCTTC

D gene: .
J gene: TRBJ1-4
V gene: TRBV7-9
clone size: .
CDR3 protein: CASSLGTANEKLFF
CDR3 DNA: TGTGCCAGCAGCTTAGGGACGGCTAATGAAAAACTGTTTTTT

D gene: .
J gene: TRBJ1-5
V gene: TRBV1
clone size: .
CDR3 protein: CTSSQGSRKAMGNQPQHF
CDR3 DNA: TGCACCAGCAGCCAAGGGTCGAGAAAGGCGATGGGCAATCAGCCCCAGCATTTT

D gene: TRBD1
J gene: TRBJ2-7
V gene: TRBV5-6
clone size: once
CDR3 protein: CASSLDRGHYEQYF
CDR3 DNA: TGTGCCAGCAGCTTGGACAGGGGGCACTACGAGCAGTACTTC

D gene: .
J gene: TRBJ1-2
V gene: TRBV6-5
clone size: .
CDR3 protein: CAASGVYYGYTF
CDR3 DNA: TGTGCCGCCTCTGGGGTTTACTATGGCTACACCTTC

D gene: .
J gene: TRBJ2-2
V gene: TRBV18
clone size: .
CDR3 protein: CASSPLDRHTGELFF
CDR3 DNA: TGTGCCAGCTCACCCTTGGACAGACACACCGGGGAGCTGTTTTTT